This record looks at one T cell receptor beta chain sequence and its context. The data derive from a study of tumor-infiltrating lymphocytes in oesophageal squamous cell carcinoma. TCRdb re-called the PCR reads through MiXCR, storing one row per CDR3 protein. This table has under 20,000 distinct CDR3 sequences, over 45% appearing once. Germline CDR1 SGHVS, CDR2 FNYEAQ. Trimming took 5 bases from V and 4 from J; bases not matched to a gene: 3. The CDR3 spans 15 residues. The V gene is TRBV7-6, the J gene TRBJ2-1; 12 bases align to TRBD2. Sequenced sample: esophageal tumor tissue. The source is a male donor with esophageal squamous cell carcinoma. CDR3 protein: CASSPLAGGYNEQFF. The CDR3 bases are TGTGCCAGCAGCCCACTAGCGGGAGGATACAATGAGCAGTTCTTC.